A single T cell receptor beta chain is shown here with its context. What it binds is unknown. Indicated treatment: 15 to 20 received Ad26.COV2.S at low or high dose, single or two shots; roughly 5 received placebo; per-sample allocation not given. Sampling took place 63 days after the first vaccine or placebo injection. The data are from a study of Ad26.COV2.S vaccination and SARS-CoV-2 variants. Overall study context: Among those in the COV1001 Ad26.COV2.S trial arm was the donor. Into the muscle, Ad26.COV2.S was dosed once or twice, 56 days apart. Overall study findings and caveats: Responses of T cells in total may have been underestimated by the TCR breadth and depth analyses. Comparable non-spike TCR breadth was observed in vaccine and placebo recipients.

The data were produced by immunoSEQ multiplex PCR, yet TCRdb's version contains in-frame clones alone and is incomplete. The sample has roughly 330,000 clones; about nine tenths are singletons. Deletions cut 5 bases from V and 0 bases from J, with 13 bases between. Germline CDR1 and CDR2: SEHNR and FQNEAQ (reference sequence). The CDR3 covers 15 residues. The chain couples TRBV7-9 to TRBJ1-1, with D possibly TRBD1 on 5 matching bases. The material sequenced was peripheral blood, taken in a trial of Ad26.COV2.S vaccine versus placebo. The TCR was taken from a person aged 18-65 years who received the Ad26.COV2.S COVID-19 vaccine or a placebo. In nucleotides, the CDR3 is TGTGCCAGCAGCCCGGAGGGGAGTATGAACACTGAAGCTTTCTTT. Translation gives CASSPEGSMNTEAFF.